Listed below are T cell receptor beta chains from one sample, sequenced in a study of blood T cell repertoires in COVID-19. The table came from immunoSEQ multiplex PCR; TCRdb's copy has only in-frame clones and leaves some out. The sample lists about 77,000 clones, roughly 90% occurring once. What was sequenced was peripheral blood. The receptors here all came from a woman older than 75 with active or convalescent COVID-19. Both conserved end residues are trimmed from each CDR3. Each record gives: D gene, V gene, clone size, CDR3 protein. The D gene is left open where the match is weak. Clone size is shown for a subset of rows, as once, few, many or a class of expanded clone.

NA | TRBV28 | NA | ASSLLQGSTF
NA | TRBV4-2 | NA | ASSQDSNYGYT
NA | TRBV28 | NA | ASSPSGGSGNQPQH
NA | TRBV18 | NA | ASSPRNVGRTIY
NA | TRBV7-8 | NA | ASSSRGSTEAF
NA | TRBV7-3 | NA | ASSLNGVVSDTQY
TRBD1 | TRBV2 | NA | ASSWTGGDGYT
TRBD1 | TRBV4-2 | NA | ASSRGTGGGNSPLH
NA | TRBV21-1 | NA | ASSPTGNCLLNYGYT
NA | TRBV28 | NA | ASRGGAGETQY
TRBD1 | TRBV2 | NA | ASRDRDRSLYEQY
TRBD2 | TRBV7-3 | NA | ASSPELAGTDTQY
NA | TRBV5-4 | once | ASSSDIGNTIY
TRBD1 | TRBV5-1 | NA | ASSWTGRYGYT
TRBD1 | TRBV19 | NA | ASSEHTGGTGNTIY
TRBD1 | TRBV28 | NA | ASSPPHTGDNEQF
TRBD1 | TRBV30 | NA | AWSGDRGQGANVLT
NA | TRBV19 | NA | ASSIEGGLTYNEQF
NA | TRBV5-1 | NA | ASSPRTATNEKLF
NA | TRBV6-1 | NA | ASSETSPTSYNSPLH
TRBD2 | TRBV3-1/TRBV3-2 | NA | ASSQEGTSGSTDTQY
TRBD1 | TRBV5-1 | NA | ASSPTGGAVYNEQF
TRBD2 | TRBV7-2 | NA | ASSLGTLAGGPITDTQY
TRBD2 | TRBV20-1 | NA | SASPPGGGAPYNEQF
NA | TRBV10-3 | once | AISESTSGNTIY
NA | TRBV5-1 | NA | ASSPGTTYEQY
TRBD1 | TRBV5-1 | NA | ASSLTGGGQPQH
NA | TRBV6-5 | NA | ASKDGERPF
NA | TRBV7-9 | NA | ASSLEQYNSPLH